Below are 9 T cell receptor beta chains sequenced from a single sample in a study of long-term antiretroviral therapy in people with HIV. immunoSEQ v3.0 was run at survey level. The table came from immunoSEQ multiplex PCR; TCRdb's copy has only in-frame clones and leaves some out. The sample has 15,000 or so clones, roughly 94% seen once; the top ten hold around 4.3%. This material consisted of unsorted PBMCs, taken around 6.5 years after starting antiretroviral therapy. The source of these receptors is a woman between 45 and 60 years old with HIV.

The DNA for the CDR3 is TGTGCCAGTAGTTCCACGGACGGAAACACTGAAGCTTTCTTT. It specifies CASSSTDGNTEAFF. The chain joins TRBV19 to TRBJ1-1; D not resolved. Between the trimmed V and J ends, which lost 5 bases and 2 bases, there was a span of 12 bases. The CDR3 consists of 14 residues. The V gene's germline CDR1 is LNHDA and CDR2 SQIVND (reference sequence).

The chain employs TRBV25-1 and TRBJ2-3; perhaps TRBD2 as D (7 bases). Trimming cost V 1 base and J 2 bases, with 13 bases left between them. Looked up from germline, CDR1 is MGHDK and CDR2 is SYGVNS. This CDR3 has 16 amino acids. This CDR3 reads CASSESGGLNTDTQYF. The CDR3 nucleotides read TGTGCCAGCAGTGAATCCGGGGGGCTCAACACAGATACGCAGTATTTT.

The chain employs TRBV7-9 and TRBJ2-5, with D unresolved. This CDR3 has 14 residues. CDR1 and CDR2 from the germline V gene are SEHNR and FQNEAQ (reference sequence). V lost 1 base and J 1 base, leaving 7 bases between the germline ends. Here the CDR3 DNA reads TGTGCCAGCAGCTTAGTTGGTGTCCAAGAGACCCAGTACTTC. It codes for CASSLVGVQETQYF.

The chain has TRBV7-8 and TRBJ1-4; a weak D match, TRBD1 (5 bases). Germline V gives CDR1 SGHVS, CDR2 FQNEAQ. The CDR3 is made up of 16 amino acids. With 0 bases removed from V and 2 bases from J, the gap between germline ends came to 10 bases. This CDR3 reads CASSLAGTATNEKLFF. The CDR3 DNA follows: TGTGCCAGCAGCTTAGCAGGGACTGCTACTAATGAAAAACTGTTTTTT.

This chain connects TRBV19 to TRBJ1-5; tentatively, D is TRBD1 (5 bases). This CDR3 contains 14 residues. With 7 bases removed from V and 4 bases from J, the gap between germline ends came to 14 bases. The germline gives CDR1 LNHDA, CDR2 SQIVND (reference sequence). The CDR3 nucleotides are TGTGCCAGTACCCTCCAGGGATGGAATCAGCCCCAGCATTTT. Protein product: CASTLQGWNQPQHF.

This clone was recorded only once. This chain joins TRBV28 and TRBJ2-2; TRBD2 matches 12 bases. Germline trimming cut 4 bases from V and 7 bases from J; bases unmatched to any gene: 4. Germline values: CDR1 MDHEN, CDR2 SYDVKM. The CDR3 spans 15 residues. CDR3 bases: TGTGCCAGCAGTTGGCGACTAGCGGGAGACGGGGAGCTGTTTTTT. Translating gives CASSWRLAGDGELFF.

The gene calls are TRBV7-9 and TRBJ1-1; possible D gene TRBD1, 5 bases. Germline CDR1 and CDR2: SEHNR and FQNEAQ (reference sequence). The V end lost 6 bases, the J end lost 6 bases, and 14 bases lay between the germline ends. The CDR3 has 13 residues. The CDR3 reads CASRPFRDAEAFF. The CDR3 nucleotides are TGTGCCAGCAGACCATTCCGGGACGCTGAAGCTTTCTTT.

This rearrangement joins TRBV27 to TRBJ2-3; D might be TRBD1 or TRBD2, each matching 7 bases. Germline V gives CDR1 MNHEY, CDR2 SMNVEV (reference sequence). Trimming took 2 bases from V and 2 from J, leaving 17 bases between them. The CDR3 runs 17 residues. The CDR3 here is CASSLKGGGGPTDTQYF. DNA for the CDR3: TGTGCCAGCAGTTTAAAGGGGGGAGGGGGCCCCACAGATACGCAGTATTTT.

As DNA, the CDR3 is TGTGCCAGCAGCCCAGAGGGATGGCAGGGGGCATCCGGGGAGCTGTTTTTT. Its protein is CASSPEGWQGASGELFF. The rearrangement links TRBV9 to TRBJ2-2; TRBD1 matches at 8 bases. Germline CDR1 is SGDLS and CDR2 is YYNGEE. This CDR3 comprises 17 residues. J lost 6 bases, V lost 4 bases, and 14 bases had no gene match.